This TCR beta chain emerged from a study of beta chain features in type 1 diabetes. Study-wide points: The naive, central memory and Treg TCRB repertoires of patients appeared to be more similar to one another than those of healthy donors. Across all four CD4+ subsets, people with type 1 diabetes showed modestly shorter TCRB CDR3s.

About this clone itself: Its antigen is unidentified.

Per the germline V gene, CDR1 is MNHEY and CDR2 is SVGAGI. The CDR3 contains 15 residues. Between the trimmed V and J ends, which lost 2 bases and 3 bases, there was a span of 13 bases. What was sequenced were expressed TCRB transcripts, since all of the isolated RNA had been reverse transcribed. The assay was immunoSEQ multiplex PCR, and TCRdb's table has in-frame clones only and misses some. The sample holds fewer than 400,000 clones, about a tenth seen once. Specimen: central memory CD4+ T cells from blood. The chain recombines TRBV6-5 with TRBJ1-2; D is unclear. The source of this sequence is a young man with type 1 diabetes. In DNA, the CDR3 is TGTGCCAGCAGTTACGTCGGCCCTGTCGACTATGGCTACACCTTC. This encodes CASSYVGPVDYGYTF.